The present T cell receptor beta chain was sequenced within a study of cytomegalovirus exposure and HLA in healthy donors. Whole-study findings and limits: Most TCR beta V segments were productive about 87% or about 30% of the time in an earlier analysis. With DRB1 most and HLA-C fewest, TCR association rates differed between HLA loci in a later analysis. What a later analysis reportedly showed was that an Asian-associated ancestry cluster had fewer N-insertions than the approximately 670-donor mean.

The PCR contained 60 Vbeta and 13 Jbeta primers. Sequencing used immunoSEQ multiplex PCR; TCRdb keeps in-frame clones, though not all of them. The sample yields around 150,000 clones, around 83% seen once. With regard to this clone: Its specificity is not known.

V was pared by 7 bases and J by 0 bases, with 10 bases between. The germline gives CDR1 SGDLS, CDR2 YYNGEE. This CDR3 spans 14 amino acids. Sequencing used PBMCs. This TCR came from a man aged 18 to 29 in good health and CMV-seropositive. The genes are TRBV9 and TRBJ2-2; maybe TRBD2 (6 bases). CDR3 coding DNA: TGTGCCAGCGGGGGGAAACCGAACACCGGGGAGCTGTTTTTT. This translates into CASGGKPNTGELFF.